Each of the 31 T cell receptor beta chains below was sequenced from the same sample in a study of cytomegalovirus exposure and HLA in healthy donors. Primers: 60 Vbeta forward and 13 Jbeta reverse. The protocol was immunoSEQ multiplex PCR, while the TCRdb copy is restricted to in-frame clones and leaves out a portion. The sample shows some 66,000 clones, about 71% of them seen only once. Sequencing used PBMCs. Receptors were obtained from a man aged 60 to 69 in good health and CMV-seropositive.

The V gene is TRBV27, the J gene TRBJ1-6; 11 bases line up with TRBD1. Germline V gene lookup returns CDR1 MNHEY and CDR2 SMNVEV (reference sequence). Trimming removed 5 bases from V and 0 bases from J; junction bases left unmatched: 12. The CDR3 extends over 20 amino acids. The CDR3 sequence is CASSINRDRGESSYNSPLHF. CDR3 DNA: TGTGCCAGCAGTATAAACCGGGACAGGGGGGAAAGCTCCTATAATTCACCCCTCCACTTT.

CDR3 amino acids: CASSVPGLGTDTQYF. CDR3 in DNA: TGTGCCAGCAGCGTACCGGGACTAGGCACAGATACGCAGTATTTT. The chain combines TRBV9 with TRBJ2-3; the match to TRBD2 covers 8 bases. The CDR3 contains 15 residues. With 1 base clipped from V and 1 base from J, the junction kept 2 bases outside the gene matches. Germline V lookup: CDR1 SGDLS, CDR2 YYNGEE.

This chain connects TRBV2 to TRBJ1-1, with D perhaps TRBD1 (5 bases). Trimming pared 7 bases from V and 0 bases from J, leaving 12 bases between. CDR3 length: 14 residues. Germline V lookup: CDR1 SNHLY, CDR2 FYNNEI. CDR3 bases: TGTGCCAGCATCAAGACAGTCATGAACACTGAAGCTTTCTTT. It is translated as CASIKTVMNTEAFF. Full variable domain (outside the CDR3, taken from reference TRBV2 and TRBJ1-1): EPEVTQTPSHQVTQMGQEVILRCVPISNHLYFYWYRQILGQKVEFLVSFYNNEISEKSEIFDDQFSVERPDGSNFTLKIRSTKLEDSAMYFCASIKTVMNTEAFFGQGTRLTVV.

This chain's CDR3 is CASSNSGGPVAEQFF. The CDR3 DNA is TGTGCCAGCAGTAACTCCGGAGGGCCCGTAGCTGAGCAGTTCTTC. This chain links TRBV28 with TRBJ2-1, with a tentative D call TRBD2 (6 bases). CDR1 MDHEN and CDR2 SYDVKM come from the germline V gene. The V and J ends lost 5 bases and 9 bases respectively, with 20 bases between them. This CDR3 spans 15 amino acids.

The J gene is TRBJ2-5, the V gene TRBV11-3; 8 bases fit TRBD2. Germline V gene lookup returns CDR1 SGHNT and CDR2 YENEEA. V gave up 5 bases and J gave up 5 bases; unmatched junction bases: 4. This CDR3 comprises 13 residues. The CDR3 coding sequence is TGTGCCAGCAGCCGAGCGGGAGAGGAGACCCAGTACTTC. Translating it yields CASSRAGEETQYF.

V gene TRBV6-4 combines with J gene TRBJ1-1; 8 nucleotides agree with TRBD1. The ends lost 6 bases at V and 1 base at J; junction bases unmatched: 4. This CDR3 contains 14 residues. The germline V gene encodes CDR1 MRHNA and CDR2 SNTAGT. CDR3 sequence reads: CASRQDRANTEAFF. The CDR3 coding sequence is TGTGCCAGCAGGCAGGACAGGGCGAACACTGAAGCTTTCTTT.

The V call is TRBV11-3, the J call TRBJ2-5; 8 positions agree with TRBD2. The germline CDR1 and CDR2 sequences are SGHNT and YENEEA. This CDR3 has 15 residues. The junction had 8 bases not matched to a gene; V was cut back by 3 bases and J by 5 bases. The CDR3 DNA reads TGTGCCAGCAGCTTCAAGCGGGAGACCTCGGAGACCCAGTACTTC. It codes for CASSFKRETSETQYF.

The J gene is TRBJ2-5, the V gene TRBV5-1; 10 nucleotides agree with TRBD2. J gave up 4 bases and V 1 base, and 1 base lay outside the gene matches. CDR1 SGHRS and CDR2 YFSETQ come from the germline V gene. This CDR3 comprises 14 residues. The CDR3 protein is CASSLSGGVETQYF. CDR3 nucleotides: TGCGCCAGCAGCTTGAGCGGGGGGGTAGAGACCCAGTACTTC. The whole variable domain, filled in from reference TRBV5-1 and TRBJ2-5, reads KAGVTQTPRYLIKTRGQQVTLSCSPISGHRSVSWYQQTPGQGLQFLFEYFSETQRNKGNFPGRFSGRQFSNSRSEMNVSTLELGDSALYLCASSLSGGVETQYFGPGTRLLVL.

J is TRBJ2-7 and V is TRBV9; 7 bases agree with TRBD1. CDR1 and CDR2 (germline): SGDLS, YYNGEE. V lost 4 bases to trimming and J lost 0 bases; unmatched junction nucleotides: 4. CDR3 length: 14 amino acids. The CDR3 region is CASSPRDSSYEQYF. The CDR3, as DNA: TGTGCCAGCAGCCCCCGGGACAGCTCCTACGAGCAGTACTTC. The full variable domain, completed using reference TRBV9 and TRBJ2-7, is DSGVTQTPKHLITATGQRVTLRCSPRSGDLSVYWYQQSLDQGLQFLIQYYNGEERAKGNILERFSAQQFPDLHSELNLSSLELGDSALYFCASSPRDSSYEQYFGPGTRLTVT.

The chain is built from TRBV11-2 and TRBJ1-4; D is perhaps TRBD1 (5 bases). Germline CDR1 reads SGHAT; CDR2 reads FQNNGV. The CDR3 has 15 amino acids. Trimming pared 1 base from V and 0 bases from J, leaving 6 bases between. DNA for the CDR3: TGTGCCAGCAGCTTAGTCAGGGCAACTAATGAAAAACTGTTTTTT. Its protein product is CASSLVRATNEKLFF.

The chain is built from TRBV5-6 and TRBJ1-5; possible D gene TRBD1, 5 bases. Per germline, CDR1 SGHDT and CDR2 YYEEEE. This CDR3 is built from 13 residues. The V end was cut by 2 bases, the J end by 4 bases, with 7 bases between. The CDR3 sequence: CASSLRQNQPQHF. The CDR3 nucleotides are TGTGCCAGCAGCTTACGACAGAATCAGCCCCAGCATTTT.

The chain uses TRBV27 and TRBJ2-1, with 10 bases lining up with TRBD2. Germline loops: CDR1 MNHEY, CDR2 SMNVEV (reference sequence). The ends lost 4 bases at V and 0 bases at J; junction bases unmatched: 3. There are 16 residues in the CDR3. The DNA for the CDR3 is TGTGCCAGCAGTTCCGCTAGCGGGAGCTCCTACAATGAGCAGTTCTTC. Amino acids: CASSSASGSSYNEQFF.

The rearrangement links TRBV14 to TRBJ2-7; D possibly corresponds to TRBD2 (5 bases). The CDR3 is 13 residues long. Germline lookup yields CDR1 SGHDN and CDR2 FVKESK. V was cut by 4 bases and J by 0 bases, with 7 bases left in between. The CDR3: CASSRRDSYEQYF. In DNA, the CDR3 is TGTGCCAGCAGCCGCCGGGACTCCTACGAGCAGTACTTC.

V usage is TRBV7-6 and J usage is TRBJ2-2; perhaps TRBD1 as D (7 bases). The CDR3 sequence is 16 residues long. From germline, CDR1 is SGHVS and CDR2 FNYEAQ. The V end lost 5 bases, the J end lost 7 bases, and 20 bases lay between the germline ends. Written as DNA, the CDR3 is TGTGCCAGCAGCCCTAGGGGGCGGAGGGCGGTCGGGGAGCTGTTTTTT. This encodes CASSPRGRRAVGELFF.

This clone was detected a few times. The chain combines TRBV9 with TRBJ1-1, with no clear D. The ends were cut back, 0 bases at V and 1 base at J, with 16 bases in the middle. This CDR3 has 17 amino acids. The germline V gene encodes CDR1 SGDLS and CDR2 YYNGEE. CDR3 amino acids: CASSVATGRYGNTEAFF. The CDR3 DNA sequence: TGTGCCAGCAGCGTAGCTACTGGTCGGTATGGGAACACTGAAGCTTTCTTT.

The V and J genes are TRBV7-2 and TRBJ2-1; a possible D gene is TRBD2 (7 bases). The CDR3 length is 16 residues. Germline values: CDR1 SGHTA, CDR2 FQGNSA. V lost 5 bases and J 2 bases, leaving 16 bases between the germline ends. CDR3 sequence (DNA): TGTGCCAGCAGCAAGACCTCGGGGGGCCCCTACAATGAGCAGTTCTTC. This translates into CASSKTSGGPYNEQFF.

This clone was counted a single time. The chain has TRBV10-3 and TRBJ2-5; TRBD2 matches 9 bases. Germline V gives CDR1 ENHRY, CDR2 SYGVKD. V lost 6 bases, J lost 3 bases, and 8 bases stayed unmatched. This CDR3 has 15 residues. In DNA form, the CDR3 reads TGTGCCATCAGGGCAGGTGGCGGGGGGGAAGAGACCCAGTACTTC. Amino acid sequence: CAIRAGGGGEETQYF.

The J gene is TRBJ1-2, the V gene TRBV27; D is possibly TRBD1 (5 bases). Germline V gives CDR1 MNHEY, CDR2 SMNVEV (reference sequence). The CDR3 runs to 16 residues. V was trimmed by 5 bases and J by 7 bases, leaving 23 bases between them. CDR3 protein: CASSQGISGFGSGYTF. The CDR3 DNA sequence: TGTGCCAGCAGTCAAGGAATCTCAGGGTTTGGGTCTGGCTACACCTTC.

The chain is built from TRBV1 and TRBJ2-5; TRBD2, the table's D call, lacks a check against the DNA. TRBV1 is assigned pseudogene status. This CDR3 contains 15 residues. The CDR3: CTSSQGSLLAVHQYF. CDR3 DNA sequence: TGCACCAGCAGCCAAGGGTCCTTGCTAGCGGTCCACCAGTACTTC.

This clone was counted a single time. V is TRBV6-4 and J is TRBJ1-6; D gene unclear. Germline CDR1 and CDR2: MRHNA and SNTAGT. The V end was cut by 3 bases, the J end by 7 bases, with 7 bases between. This CDR3 has 13 residues. Here the CDR3 DNA reads TGTGCCAGCAGTGAGAACCAGAATTCACCCCTCCACTTT. This sequence encodes CASSENQNSPLHF.

The chain is built from TRBV6-6 and TRBJ1-2, with 8 bases fitting TRBD1. Germline V lookup: CDR1 MNHNY, CDR2 SVGAGI (reference sequence). J lost 4 bases, V lost 7 bases, and 11 bases had no gene match. The CDR3 runs 15 residues. Written as DNA, the CDR3 is TGTGCCAGCACTCAGCCTGGACAGGGAGTCTATGGCTACACCTTC. This gives the protein CASTQPGQGVYGYTF.

Judged by abundance, this clone is medium-sized. This chain links TRBV5-6 with TRBJ2-5, with 9 bases identical to TRBD2. V shed 5 bases and J 5 bases; nucleotides not matched to a gene: 10. Germline CDR1 reads SGHDT; CDR2 reads YYEEEE. This CDR3 spans 15 amino acids. In DNA form, the CDR3 reads TGTGCCAGCAGTACGACTAGCGGCCCTCGGGAGACCCAGTACTTC. Its translation is CASSTTSGPRETQYF.

This clone was detected a few times. This chain joins TRBV19 and TRBJ1-5; 8 nucleotides line up with TRBD1. Looked up from germline, CDR1 is LNHDA and CDR2 is SQIVND (reference sequence). V shed 7 bases, J shed 7 bases, and the junction held 6 bases outside the gene matches. This CDR3 is 13 amino acids long. The CDR3 nucleotides read TGTGCCAGTATGGACAGGGAAGGCCAGCCCCAGCATTTT. It codes for CASMDREGQPQHF.

The chain is built from TRBV6-5 and TRBJ1-5; 11 bases map to TRBD1. Germline V gives CDR1 MNHEY, CDR2 SVGAGI. J gave up 1 base and V 6 bases, and 2 bases lay outside the gene matches. The CDR3 runs to 15 residues. The CDR3 DNA reads as TGTGCCAGCAGGGGACAGGGGGGAAGCAATCAGCCCCAGCATTTT. This sequence encodes CASRGQGGSNQPQHF.

This chain links TRBV7-2 with TRBJ2-5; TRBD1 matches 7 bases. The CDR3 runs 13 residues. V lost 5 bases and J lost 5; bases outside the gene matches: 5. Germline assignment: CDR1 SGHTA and CDR2 FQGNSA. CDR3 region: CASSQTGDETQYF. The CDR3 DNA sequence: TGTGCCAGCAGCCAAACAGGGGACGAGACCCAGTACTTC.

The rearrangement links TRBV6-6 to TRBJ2-1; 11 bases align to TRBD2. Unmatched junction bases numbered 7, after V lost 0 bases and J lost 9 bases. CDR1 and CDR2 from the germline V gene are MNHNY and SVGAGI (reference sequence). The CDR3 is 16 amino acids. The CDR3 DNA follows: TGTGCCAGCAGTTACTCCACACGACTAGCGGGAAGTGAGCAGTTCTTC. It encodes CASSYSTRLAGSEQFF.

This clone turned up a few times. The rearrangement uses TRBV6-6 and TRBJ2-3, with D possibly matching TRBD2 (6 bases). This CDR3 has 14 residues. Trimming stripped 0 bases from V and 9 bases from J, with 13 bases between. Germline CDR1 MNHNY, CDR2 SVGAGI (reference sequence). The chain's CDR3 is CASSYSGKGRTQYF. The DNA for the CDR3 is TGTGCCAGCAGTTACTCCGGAAAAGGGAGGACGCAGTATTTT.

The chain joins TRBV9 to TRBJ2-2; a possible D gene is TRBD2 (6 bases). CDR1 SGDLS and CDR2 YYNGEE come from the germline V gene. CDR3 size: 21 residues. V was clipped by 4 bases and J by 5 bases, with 33 bases between them. CDR3 sequence: CASSPVGGSRISGQPTGELFF. In DNA, the CDR3 is TGTGCCAGCAGCCCCGTGGGGGGTTCACGGATCAGCGGGCAACCGACCGGGGAGCTGTTTTTT.

This clone occurred a few times. This chain links TRBV7-9 with TRBJ2-7; 7 bases match TRBD1. CDR3 length equals 17 residues. Trimming cost V 0 bases and J 3 bases; bases outside gene matches: 11. In germline, CDR1 is SEHNR, CDR2 FQNEAQ (reference sequence). The CDR3 coding sequence is TGTGCCAGCAGCTTAGCGCCAGACAGGGAAAGGATCTACGAGCAGTACTTC. Translating gives CASSLAPDRERIYEQYF.

The genes are TRBV5-6 and TRBJ2-1, with TRBD2 as a possible D gene (5 bases). The V end lost 1 base, the J end lost 15 bases, and 14 bases lay between the germline ends. This CDR3 is built from 12 residues. Looked up from germline, CDR1 is SGHDT and CDR2 is YYEEEE. CDR3 in amino acids: CASSLRGLSPFF. The CDR3, as DNA: TGTGCCAGCAGCTTGCGAGGGCTTTCTCCGTTCTTC.

The CDR3 is CAIRGQGDQPQHF. The CDR3 coding sequence is TGTGCCATCAGGGGACAGGGGGATCAGCCCCAGCATTTT. The rearrangement links TRBV10-3 to TRBJ1-5; 11 nucleotides line up with TRBD1. The length of the CDR3 is 13 residues. V gave up 6 bases and J gave up 5 bases; unmatched junction bases: 0. Germline V CDR1 and CDR2: ENHRY, SYGVKD.